These 17 T cell receptor beta chains were sequenced from one sample in a study of blood T cell repertoires in COVID-19. The assay was immunoSEQ multiplex PCR, and TCRdb's table has in-frame clones only and misses some. The table lists around 99,000 clones, about 89% of them singletons. Sequences were obtained from peripheral blood. The receptor set was obtained from a man aged 40-49 years with active or convalescent COVID-19.

This chain links TRBV7-2 with TRBJ2-7; D might be TRBD2 (6 bases). CDR1 is SGHTA and CDR2 is FQGNSA in the germline V gene. This CDR3 has 15 residues. Trimming took 2 bases from V and 4 from J, leaving 15 bases between them. In DNA, the CDR3 is TGTGCCAGCAGCTTATTAGCGGAGCCCTTATACGAGCAGTACTTC. Amino acid sequence: CASSLLAEPLYEQYF.

Regarding this clone: One junction end disagrees with the germline gene, perhaps due to a read error. This sample includes further DNA sequences coding for the same CDR3. This rearrangement joins TRBV5-4 to TRBJ1-1; D possibly corresponds to TRBD1 (6 bases). This CDR3 comprises 13 residues. The germline gives CDR1 SGHNT, CDR2 YYREEE (reference sequence). The CDR3 nucleotides read TGTGCTAGCAGCTTGCCGGACAGAGAAGAAGCTTTCTTT. It translates to CASSLPDREEAFF. The full variable domain, rest sourced from reference TRBV5-4 and TRBJ1-1, is ETGVTQSPTHLIKTRGQQVTLRCSSQSGHNTVSWYQQALGQGPQFIFQYYREEENGRGNFPPRFSGLQFPNYSSELNVNALELDDSALYLCASSLPDREEAFFGQGTRLTVV.

This chain joins TRBV28 and TRBJ2-7; D is perhaps TRBD2 (6 bases). Between the trimmed V and J ends, which lost 6 bases and 6 bases, there was a span of 12 bases. Germline V gene lookup returns CDR1 MDHEN and CDR2 SYDVKM. The CDR3 has 12 amino acids. The DNA of the CDR3 is TGTGCCAGCAGCCTCACGGGAGCCGAGCAGTACTTC. Translation: CASSLTGAEQYF.

The rearrangement joins TRBV7-2 to TRBJ2-1; 9 nucleotides agree with TRBD1. Unmatched junction bases numbered 6, after V lost 4 bases and J lost 5 bases. CDR1 and CDR2 from the germline V gene are SGHTA and FQGNSA. CDR3 length: 15 amino acids. The CDR3 coding sequence is TGTGCCAGCAGCTCACCGGGACAGGGCAACAATGAGCAGTTCTTC. Protein sequence: CASSSPGQGNNEQFF. Combining the CDR3 with reference TRBV7-2 and TRBJ2-1 gives the whole variable domain GAGVSQSPSNKVTEKGKDVELRCDPISGHTALYWYRQSLGQGLEFLIYFQGNSAPDKSGLPSDRFSAERTGGSVSTLTIQRTQQEDSAVYLCASSSPGQGNNEQFFGPGTRLTVL.

This clone appeared a few times. J is TRBJ1-2 and V is TRBV5-1; 8 nucleotides match TRBD1. V shed 4 bases, J shed 11 bases, and the junction held 16 bases outside the gene matches. The CDR3 totals 15 residues. CDR1 and CDR2 (germline): SGHRS, YFSETQ. DNA of the CDR3: TGCGCCAGCAGCCCGTCTGGCGAGGACAGGGAAAGTTACACCTTC. Encoded protein: CASSPSGEDRESYTF. The variable domain in full, completed from reference TRBV5-1 and TRBJ1-2, reads KAGVTQTPRYLIKTRGQQVTLSCSPISGHRSVSWYQQTPGQGLQFLFEYFSETQRNKGNFPGRFSGRQFSNSRSEMNVSTLELGDSALYLCASSPSGEDRESYTFGSGTRLTVV.

A single count supports this clone. This chain joins TRBV7-2 and TRBJ2-7, with TRBD2 matching 12 bases. The CDR3 is made up of 18 amino acids. Unmatched junction bases numbered 14, after V lost 3 bases and J lost 5 bases. CDR1 is SGHTA and CDR2 is FQGNSA in the germline V gene. The CDR3 sequence: CASSLAALGLAGLDEQYF. Here the CDR3 DNA reads TGTGCCAGCAGCTTGGCGGCCCTGGGACTAGCGGGTCTTGACGAGCAGTACTTC.

This chain uses TRBV6-2 or TRBV6-3 with TRBJ1-2, with D possibly being TRBD1 (5 bases). V was cut by 2 bases and J by 5 bases, with 18 bases left in between. Germline V lookup: CDR1 MNHEY, CDR2 SVGEGT. The CDR3 totals 16 residues. As DNA, the CDR3 is TGTGCCAGCAGTTACGAGGGGCACGGGACTCCTTATGGCTACACCTTC. Translation gives CASSYEGHGTPYGYTF.

This chain connects TRBV6-5 to TRBJ2-2, with TRBD1 matching 8 bases. The CDR3 extends over 13 amino acids. Per the germline V gene, CDR1 is MNHEY and CDR2 is SVGAGI. Germline trimming cut 8 bases from V and 4 bases from J; bases unmatched to any gene: 3. CDR3 protein: CASGTGVTGELFF. CDR3 sequence (DNA): TGTGCCAGCGGGACAGGAGTCACCGGGGAGCTGTTTTTT.

The chain couples TRBV27 to TRBJ2-2, with D possibly being TRBD2 (6 bases). Germline V CDR1 and CDR2: MNHEY, SMNVEV (reference sequence). This CDR3 comprises 15 residues. Deletions cut 8 bases from V and 2 bases from J, with 15 bases between. Here the CDR3 reads CASGGFSLNTGELFF. DNA for the CDR3: TGTGCCAGCGGAGGGTTCAGCCTAAACACCGGGGAGCTGTTTTTT.

The J gene is TRBJ1-6, the V gene TRBV5-1, with a tentative D call TRBD1 (6 bases). V was shortened by 2 bases and J by 8 bases, with 8 bases between the two germline ends. CDR3 length: 13 amino acids. In germline, CDR1 is SGHRS, CDR2 YFSETQ. CDR3 loop: CASSFSGDSPLHF. Written as DNA, the CDR3 is TGCGCCAGCAGCTTTTCAGGGGATTCACCCCTCCACTTT. Drawing the rest from reference TRBV5-1 and TRBJ1-6, the complete variable domain is KAGVTQTPRYLIKTRGQQVTLSCSPISGHRSVSWYQQTPGQGLQFLFEYFSETQRNKGNFPGRFSGRQFSNSRSEMNVSTLELGDSALYLCASSFSGDSPLHFGNGTRLTVT.

The chain joins TRBV19 to TRBJ1-5, with D possibly matching TRBD1 (6 bases). Germline lookup yields CDR1 LNHDA and CDR2 SQIVND (reference sequence). The CDR3 contains 16 residues. Deletions cut 4 bases from V and 7 bases from J, with 20 bases between. Written as DNA, the CDR3 is TGTGCCAGTAGTACCGAAGCGGGGGGCGCGAACCAGCCCCAGCATTTT. Protein: CASSTEAGGANQPQHF.

The J gene is TRBJ1-4, the V gene TRBV28, with TRBD1 matching over 8 bases. The CDR3 totals 16 residues. Trimming removed 0 bases from V and 7 bases from J; junction bases left unmatched: 7. Germline assignment: CDR1 MDHEN and CDR2 SYDVKM. This CDR3 reads CASSLWADREVEKLFF. In nucleotides, the CDR3 is TGTGCCAGCAGTTTATGGGCGGACAGGGAGGTTGAAAAACTGTTTTTT.

The chain employs TRBV19 and TRBJ2-2, with TRBD1 matching over 12 bases. Germline assignment: CDR1 LNHDA and CDR2 SQIVND (reference sequence). This CDR3 is 14 amino acids long. V shed 8 bases and J 7 bases; nucleotides not matched to a gene: 5. The CDR3 here is CASRGQGAGGELFF. The CDR3 DNA reads TGTGCCAGTCGGGGACAGGGGGCGGGCGGGGAGCTGTTTTTT.

V gene TRBV19 combines with J gene TRBJ2-7; 7 positions agree with TRBD2. This CDR3 has 13 residues. V lost 5 bases and J lost 3; bases outside the gene matches: 4. The germline CDR1 and CDR2 sequences are LNHDA and SQIVND (reference sequence). As DNA, the CDR3 is TGTGCCAGTAGTGCGGGAGTGGTCTACGAGCAGTACTTC. As protein: CASSAGVVYEQYF.

This chain uses TRBV4-1 with TRBJ2-1; 8 bases fit TRBD2. After removal of 4 bases from V and 8 bases from J, the junction contained 7 bases not matched to a gene. The CDR3 is 14 residues long. CDR1 is MGHRA, CDR2 YSYEKL, per germline. CDR3 sequence reads: CASSLGAGGDEQFF. The CDR3 region has the DNA TGCGCCAGCAGCCTAGGGGCGGGAGGCGATGAGCAGTTCTTC.

The V call is TRBV6-5, the J call TRBJ2-7, with unresolved D. CDR3 length equals 12 residues. Trimming pared 7 bases from V and 6 bases from J, leaving 13 bases between. Germline V CDR1 and CDR2: MNHEY, SVGAGI. The CDR3 DNA follows: TGTGCCAGCATGAGGTCCTCGGGCGAGCAGTACTTC. Protein: CASMRSSGEQYF.

The gene calls are TRBV7-9 and TRBJ2-5, with 7 positions matching TRBD1. This CDR3 spans 15 amino acids. Germline values: CDR1 SEHNR, CDR2 FQNEAQ (reference sequence). With 6 bases clipped from V and 2 bases from J, the junction kept 9 bases outside the gene matches. The CDR3 DNA is TGTGCCAGCAGAGGGTGGGGACAGCCACAAGAGACCCAGTACTTC. This translates into CASRGWGQPQETQYF.